There are a few counts of the clone carrying this TCR beta chain. This record comes from a study of beta chain features in type 1 diabetes. The sequenced template was cDNA made from the entire isolated RNA. TCRdb's table, derived via immunoSEQ multiplex PCR, lists solely in-frame clones and lacks some. The table has 600,000 to 650,000 clones, about a sixth seen once. V lost 6 bases and J 2 bases, leaving 18 bases between the germline ends. From germline, CDR1 is MDHEN and CDR2 SYDVKM. This CDR3 has 16 amino acids. The chain employs TRBV28 and TRBJ2-3; no definite D call. Sequencing was performed on naive CD4+ T cells from blood. The sequence was obtained from a man aged 18 to 30 in good health. The DNA for the CDR3 is TGTGCCAGCAGCTTGGCGTCGCGGCAGGCCACAGATACGCAGTATTTT. Its protein product is CASSLASRQATDTQYF.